The clone carrying this T cell receptor beta chain appeared a single time. The antigen remains undetermined. This record belongs to a study of OX40 agonist ivuxolimab in advanced cancers. Whole-study context: Patients were infused with ivuxolimab every 2 weeks at 0.01 to 10 mg/kg. General study findings and limits: Some nonresponders also had low normalized T-cell clonal expansion.

Autoimmune disease history or systemic immunosuppression meant exclusion. Sampling times: baseline, cycle 4 day 1, cycle 7 day 1. The table came from immunoSEQ multiplex PCR; TCRdb's copy has only in-frame clones and leaves some out. This table holds roughly 87,000 clones, about 90% found once. This CDR3 comprises 16 residues. Germline V gene data show CDR1 as SGHVS and CDR2 as FQNEAQ. The V and J ends lost 1 base and 3 bases respectively, with 13 bases between them. Here the sequenced sample was CD4+ or CD8+ T cells sorted from blood, taken in a trial of the OX40 agonist ivuxolimab. The TCR comes from an adult with an advanced solid tumor such as melanoma, head and neck, liver or kidney cancer. The chain combines TRBV7-8 with TRBJ1-3, with no clear D. The DNA for the CDR3 is TGTGCCAGCAGCTTAGGGTCAGGCGATGTTGGAAACACCATATATTTT. Its protein product is CASSLGSGDVGNTIYF.